The 5 T cell receptor beta chains in this list originate from one sample, sequenced in a study of cytomegalovirus exposure and HLA in healthy donors. Using immunoSEQ multiplex PCR, the repertoire was profiled, and TCRdb retains in-frame clones only, with some absent. The table lists tens of thousands of clones, about 93% of them singletons. The sequenced sample was PBMCs. The receptors were gathered from a woman in her late teens or twenties in good health and CMV-seronegative.

CDR3 protein: CASSPRLNSYNEQFF. CDR3 sequence (DNA): TGTGCCAGCAGTCCACGGTTAAACTCCTACAATGAGCAGTTCTTC. The gene calls are TRBV27 and TRBJ2-1; D gene unclear. This CDR3 is 15 amino acids long. Germline CDR1 MNHEY, CDR2 SMNVEV (reference sequence). Trimming removed 5 bases at V and 0 bases at J, with 11 bases between.

The table lists this clone with a count of one. This rearrangement joins TRBV10-3 to TRBJ2-1, with 14 bases that match TRBD2. Germline V gene sequence: CDR1 ENHRY, CDR2 SYGVKD. After removal of 5 bases from V and 7 bases from J, the junction contained 10 bases not matched to a gene. The CDR3 covers 17 residues. CDR3 nucleotide sequence: TGTGCCATCAGTCCAAATAAAGGGACTAGCGGGAGTAATGAGCAGTTCTTC. Its protein is CAISPNKGTSGSNEQFF.

The genes are TRBV7-8 and TRBJ2-1; tentatively, D is TRBD2 (6 bases). Between the trimmed V and J ends, which lost 1 base and 7 bases, there was a span of 26 bases. This CDR3 is built from 19 residues. Germline V gene lookup returns CDR1 SGHVS and CDR2 FQNEAQ. CDR3 region: CASSLDFPREGAANNEQFF. As DNA, the CDR3 is TGTGCCAGCAGCTTAGATTTTCCGCGGGAAGGCGCCGCGAATAATGAGCAGTTCTTC.

This chain joins TRBV27 and TRBJ2-3; 7 bases agree with TRBD2. The trim removed 5 bases at V and 5 bases at J, leaving 13 bases unmatched. CDR3 length: 16 residues. Per the germline V gene, CDR1 is MNHEY and CDR2 is SMNVEV (reference sequence). Here the CDR3 DNA reads TGTGCCAGCAGTCCTCTGGGGGAGGGCCGAAGAGATACGCAGTATTTT. This sequence encodes CASSPLGEGRRDTQYF.

The chain joins TRBV7-2 to TRBJ2-4, with D perhaps matching TRBD1 (6 bases). The CDR3 covers 16 residues. Trimming took off 5 bases at V and 0 bases at J, with 14 bases between the two ends. CDR1 and CDR2 from the germline V gene are SGHTA and FQGNSA. CDR3 protein: CASSPYRELAKNIQYF. The DNA for the CDR3 is TGTGCCAGCAGCCCCTACAGGGAATTAGCCAAAAACATTCAGTACTTC.